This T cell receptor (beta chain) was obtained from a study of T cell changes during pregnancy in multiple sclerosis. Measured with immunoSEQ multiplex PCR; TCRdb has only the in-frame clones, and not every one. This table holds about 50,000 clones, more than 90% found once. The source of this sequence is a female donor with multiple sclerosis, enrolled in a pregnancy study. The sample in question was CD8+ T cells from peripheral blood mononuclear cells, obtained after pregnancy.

In DNA form, the CDR3 reads TGTGCCTGGACACACCCCGCCCGGGAGAGTAGTCAAAACATTCAGTACTTC. Amino acid sequence: CAWTHPARESSQNIQYF. This sequence joins TRBV30 and TRBJ2-4; TRBD2 might be the D (6 bases). Looked up from germline, CDR1 is GTSNPN and CDR2 is SVGIG (reference sequence). This CDR3 has 17 residues. V was pared by 4 bases and J by 5 bases, with 24 bases between.